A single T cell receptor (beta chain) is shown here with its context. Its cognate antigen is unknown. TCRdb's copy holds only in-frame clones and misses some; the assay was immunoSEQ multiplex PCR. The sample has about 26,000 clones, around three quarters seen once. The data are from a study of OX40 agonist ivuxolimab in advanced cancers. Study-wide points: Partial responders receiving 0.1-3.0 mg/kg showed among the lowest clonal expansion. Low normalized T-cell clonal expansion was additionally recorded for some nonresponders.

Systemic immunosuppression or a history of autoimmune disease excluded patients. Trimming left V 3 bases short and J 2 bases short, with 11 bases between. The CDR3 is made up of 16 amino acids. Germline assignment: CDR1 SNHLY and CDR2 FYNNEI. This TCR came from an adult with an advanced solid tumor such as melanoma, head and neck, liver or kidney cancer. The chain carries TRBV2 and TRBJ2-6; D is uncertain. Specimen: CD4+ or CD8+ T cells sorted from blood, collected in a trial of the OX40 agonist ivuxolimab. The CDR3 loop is CASSEERKAGANVLTF. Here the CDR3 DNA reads TGTGCCAGCAGTGAGGAGCGAAAGGCTGGGGCCAACGTCCTGACTTTC.